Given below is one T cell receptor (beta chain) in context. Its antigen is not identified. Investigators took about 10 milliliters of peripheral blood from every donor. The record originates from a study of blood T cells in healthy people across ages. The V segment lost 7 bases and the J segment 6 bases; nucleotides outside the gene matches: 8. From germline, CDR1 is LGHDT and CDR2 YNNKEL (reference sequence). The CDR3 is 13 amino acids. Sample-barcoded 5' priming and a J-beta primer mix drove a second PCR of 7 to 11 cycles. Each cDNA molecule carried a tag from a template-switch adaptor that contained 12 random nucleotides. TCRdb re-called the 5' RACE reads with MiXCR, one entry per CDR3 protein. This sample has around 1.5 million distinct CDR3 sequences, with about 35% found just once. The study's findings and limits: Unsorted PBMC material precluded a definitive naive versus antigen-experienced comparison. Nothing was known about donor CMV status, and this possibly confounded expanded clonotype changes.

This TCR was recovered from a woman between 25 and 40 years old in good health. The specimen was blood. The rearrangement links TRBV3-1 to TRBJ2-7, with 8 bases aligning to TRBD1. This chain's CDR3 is CASTGTGLSEQYF. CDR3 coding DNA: TGTGCCAGCACGGGGACAGGACTCTCCGAGCAGTACTTC.